This T cell receptor (beta chain) stems from a study of CD8+ T cells in alopecia areata. Lesional scalp punch biopsies and peripheral blood came from alopecia areata patients. Comment on this clone: Antigen specificity is unknown.

cDNA serving as the sequencing template came from extracted, reverse transcribed RNA. Measured with immunoSEQ multiplex PCR; TCRdb has only the in-frame clones, and not every one. The table has about 200,000 clones, 50% to 70% seen once. Study findings and constraints: Sharing of TCRs across patients appeared less clear than in mice, possibly for HLA-related reasons.

This TCR was sampled from a human donor with alopecia areata. The sequences come from CD4+ T cells sorted from blood, collected at week 0.

Here the CDR3 DNA reads TGTGCCAGCAGTGAAGCACCACAGGGGGCTTGGTATGGCTACACCTTC. Translation gives CASSEAPQGAWYGYTF. The chain joins TRBV2 to TRBJ1-2, with 9 bases matching TRBD1. The germline gives CDR1 SNHLY, CDR2 FYNNEI. Trimming removed 0 bases from V and 5 bases from J; junction bases left unmatched: 7. The CDR3 is 16 residues long.